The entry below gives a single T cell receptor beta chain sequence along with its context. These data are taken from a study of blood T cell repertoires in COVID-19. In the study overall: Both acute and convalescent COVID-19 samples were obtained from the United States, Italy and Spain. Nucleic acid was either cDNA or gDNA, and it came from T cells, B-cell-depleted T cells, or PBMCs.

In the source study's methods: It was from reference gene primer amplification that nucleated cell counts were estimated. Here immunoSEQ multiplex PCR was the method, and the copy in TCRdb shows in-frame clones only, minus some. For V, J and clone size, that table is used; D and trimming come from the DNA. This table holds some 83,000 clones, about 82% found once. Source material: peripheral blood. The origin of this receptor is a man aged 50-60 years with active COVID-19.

This CDR3 reads CASSNPTGGFGYTF. The DNA for the CDR3 is TGTGCCAGTAGCAATCCGACAGGGGGTTTCGGCTACACCTTC. The chain is built from TRBV19 and TRBJ1-2; 9 bases are a match to TRBD1. Per germline, CDR1 LNHDA and CDR2 SQIVND (reference sequence). This CDR3 comprises 14 residues. The V gene end was trimmed by 6 bases and the J gene end by 8 bases; junction bases not matched to a gene: 10.